The 20 T cell receptor beta chains presented below share a single source sample, sequenced in a study of shared T cell receptors in the human thymus. The repertoire was sequenced with immunoSEQ multiplex PCR; TCRdb's copy has only in-frame clones and lacks some. The sample records hundreds of thousands of clones, more than 75% being singletons. These same data were also listed under a study on human thymus T cells.

Sequences were obtained from thymocytes. These receptors all come from a boy less than two years old with a congenital heart defect.

The chain employs TRBV7-3 and TRBJ2-3; D possibly corresponds to TRBD2 (6 bases). Germline CDR1 is SGHTA and CDR2 is FQGTGA. The CDR3 has 17 residues. Trimming cost V 3 bases and J 2 bases, with 18 bases left between them. The CDR3 region has the DNA TGTGCCAGCAGCTTGGGGGGAGCCGCCAGCTCCACAGATACGCAGTATTTT. Its protein is CASSLGGAASSTDTQYF.

The chain is built from TRBV4-1 and TRBJ2-1; D ambiguous. There are 14 residues in the CDR3. Germline V lookup: CDR1 MGHRA, CDR2 YSYEKL. Deletions cut 1 base from V and 7 bases from J, with 11 bases between. CDR3 bases: TGCGCCAGCAGCCAAGTAAGGCGGATTAATGAGCAGTTCTTC. This codes for CASSQVRRINEQFF.

The V call is TRBV4-1, the J call TRBJ2-2; a weak D match, TRBD2 (6 bases). Germline CDR1 MGHRA, CDR2 YSYEKL. The V end was cut by 1 base, the J end by 7 bases, with 7 bases between. CDR3 length: 13 amino acids. The CDR3 nucleotides read TGCGCCAGCAGCCAAGTGGAGGGCGGGGAGCTGTTTTTT. This encodes CASSQVEGGELFF.

The V gene is TRBV28, the J gene TRBJ1-3; TRBD1 might be the D (5 bases). Trimming removed 4 bases at V and 2 bases at J, with 18 bases between. Germline CDR1 MDHEN, CDR2 SYDVKM. The CDR3 is 17 amino acids. CDR3 protein: CASSSYGHHRTGNTIYF. CDR3 nucleotides: TGTGCCAGCAGTTCATATGGACATCACCGAACTGGAAACACCATATATTTT.

The CDR3 loop is CASSLGGLAGGPPYEQYF. CDR3 coding DNA: TGTGCCAGCAGCTTGGGGGGACTAGCGGGAGGCCCCCCCTACGAGCAGTACTTC. The V and J genes are TRBV5-4 and TRBJ2-7; 15 nucleotides align to TRBD2. The junction had 6 bases not matched to a gene; V was cut back by 0 bases and J by 2 bases. Germline assignment: CDR1 SGHNT and CDR2 YYREEE (reference sequence). This CDR3 region has 18 residues. Full variable domain (outside the CDR3, taken from reference TRBV5-4 and TRBJ2-7): ETGVTQSPTHLIKTRGQQVTLRCSSQSGHNTVSWYQQALGQGPQFIFQYYREEENGRGNFPPRFSGLQFPNYSSELNVNALELDDSALYLCASSLGGLAGGPPYEQYFGPGTRLTVT.

This chain joins TRBV20-1 and TRBJ2-7, with D unclear. Deletions cut 5 bases from V and 3 bases from J, with 8 bases between. The CDR3 extends over 11 amino acids. Germline V gene lookup returns CDR1 DFQATT and CDR2 SNEGSKA (reference sequence). This chain's CDR3 is CSAPYYYEQYF. The CDR3 DNA sequence: TGCAGTGCTCCGTATTACTACGAGCAGTACTTC.

The chain is built from TRBV5-1 and TRBJ2-1; perhaps TRBD1 as D (6 bases). The CDR3 length is 17 residues. Germline assignment: CDR1 SGHRS and CDR2 YFSETQ. Between the trimmed V and J ends, which lost 0 bases and 1 base, there was a span of 14 bases. CDR3 nucleotides: TGCGCCAGCAGCTTGGCCAGTAAGGGGGTATCCTACAATGAGCAGTTCTTC. Amino acid sequence: CASSLASKGVSYNEQFF.

The chain combines TRBV6-4 with TRBJ2-1, with 9 bases fitting TRBD2. CDR1 and CDR2 (germline): MRHNA, SNTAGT. J lost 5 bases, V lost 0 bases, and 5 bases had no gene match. The CDR3 is made up of 16 amino acids. Here the CDR3 reads CASSDSLAGVDNEQFF. The CDR3 nucleotides read TGTGCCAGCAGTGACTCCTTAGCGGGAGTGGACAATGAGCAGTTCTTC.

CDR3 sequence: CATEEGNGYTF. The CDR3 DNA sequence: TGTGCCACCGAAGAGGGTAATGGCTACACCTTC. The chain links TRBV19 to TRBJ1-2; no reliable D call. Germline loops: CDR1 LNHDA, CDR2 SQIVND (reference sequence). Trimming took 10 bases from V and 6 from J, leaving 12 bases between them. This CDR3 contains 11 residues. The full variable domain, in which reference TRBV19 and TRBJ1-2 provide the parts outside the CDR3, is DGGITQSPKYLFRKEGQNVTLSCEQNLNHDAMYWYRQDPGQGLRLIYYSQIVNDFQKGDIAEGYSVSREKKESFPLTVTSAQKNPTAFYLCATEEGNGYTFGSGTRLTVV.

The chain is built from TRBV14 and TRBJ1-2, with TRBD1 identical over 7 bases. With 1 base clipped from V and 4 bases from J, the junction kept 12 bases outside the gene matches. CDR3 length equals 17 residues. Germline V lookup: CDR1 SGHDN, CDR2 FVKESK. The CDR3 DNA reads TGTGCCAGCAGCCAAGGACACAGGGGCCCCCGGGGCTATGGCTACACCTTC. It codes for CASSQGHRGPRGYGYTF.

The V and J genes are TRBV14 and TRBJ2-5, with D possibly TRBD2 on 6 matching bases. Germline V CDR1 and CDR2: SGHDN, FVKESK. V was cut by 4 bases and J by 3 bases, with 18 bases left in between. This CDR3 has 16 amino acids. CDR3 loop: CASSPGGSGNEETQYF. Written as DNA, the CDR3 is TGTGCCAGCAGCCCCGGTGGTAGCGGCAATGAAGAGACCCAGTACTTC.

This clone appeared a single time. The V and J genes are TRBV18 and TRBJ2-5; 10 positions match TRBD2. The CDR3 sequence is 14 residues long. Germline CDR1 and CDR2: KGHSH and LQKENI. The trim removed 6 bases at V and 2 bases at J, leaving 3 bases unmatched. The CDR3 is CASSRTSGQETQYF. The CDR3 DNA reads TGTGCCAGCTCCCGGACTAGCGGACAAGAGACCCAGTACTTC.

The rearrangement links TRBV7-2 to TRBJ2-7; 8 bases match TRBD2. V lost 3 bases, J lost 1 base, and 5 bases stayed unmatched. Looked up from germline, CDR1 is SGHTA and CDR2 is FQGNSA. This CDR3 region has 15 residues. The CDR3, as DNA: TGTGCCAGCAGCTTGACCGCGGGAGGTTCCTACGAGCAGTACTTC. Residues: CASSLTAGGSYEQYF. Filled out from reference TRBV7-2 and TRBJ2-7, the complete variable domain reads GAGVSQSPSNKVTEKGKDVELRCDPISGHTALYWYRQSLGQGLEFLIYFQGNSAPDKSGLPSDRFSAERTGGSVSTLTIQRTQQEDSAVYLCASSLTAGGSYEQYFGPGTRLTVT.

The chain links TRBV6-6 to TRBJ2-7, with 7 bases identical to TRBD1. This CDR3 is 14 amino acids long. Germline V CDR1 and CDR2: MNHNY, SVGAGI (reference sequence). The V gene end was trimmed by 7 bases and the J gene end by 2 bases; junction bases not matched to a gene: 8. The CDR3 spells CASTRGIPTYEQYF. DNA of the CDR3: TGTGCCAGCACCAGGGGGATACCCACCTACGAGCAGTACTTC.

The chain joins TRBV7-2 to TRBJ2-7, with a tentative D call TRBD2 (6 bases). This CDR3 has 16 amino acids. Germline-derived CDR1 and CDR2 are SGHTA and FQGNSA. V was pared by 2 bases and J by 2 bases, with 16 bases between. This CDR3 reads CASSLTIAVFAYEQYF. Here the CDR3 DNA reads TGTGCCAGCAGCTTAACCATAGCGGTCTTTGCCTACGAGCAGTACTTC. Combining the CDR3 with reference TRBV7-2 and TRBJ2-7 gives the whole variable domain GAGVSQSPSNKVTEKGKDVELRCDPISGHTALYWYRQSLGQGLEFLIYFQGNSAPDKSGLPSDRFSAERTGGSVSTLTIQRTQQEDSAVYLCASSLTIAVFAYEQYFGPGTRLTVT.

J is TRBJ2-7 and V is TRBV5-1; TRBD1 matches 9 bases. V trimming: 1 base; J trimming: 3 bases; junction bases outside the gene matches: 14. Per germline, CDR1 SGHRS and CDR2 YFSETQ. The CDR3 length is 18 residues. CDR3 nucleotides: TGCGCCAGCAGCTTGTCGACAGGGGGAACAAATTATGTCTACGAGCAGTACTTC. This translates into CASSLSTGGTNYVYEQYF.

In its sample, this clone was seen a few times. The rearrangement uses TRBV4-1 and TRBJ2-7, with TRBD1 matching over 12 bases. Germline V lookup: CDR1 MGHRA, CDR2 YSYEKL. V gave up 6 bases and J gave up 6 bases; unmatched junction bases: 18. This CDR3 has 18 amino acids. The CDR3 bases are TGCGCCAGCAGTCGCCGGGACAGGGGGCTTTCGGGTATCTGCGAGCAGTACTTC. It encodes CASSRRDRGLSGICEQYF.

V gene TRBV10-3 combines with J gene TRBJ1-2, with unresolved D. The V end lost 7 bases, the J end lost 0 bases, and 6 bases lay between the germline ends. There are 12 residues in the CDR3. Germline loops: CDR1 ENHRY, CDR2 SYGVKD. CDR3 nucleotide sequence: TGTGCCATCAAGAGAGCTAACTATGGCTACACCTTC. It is translated as CAIKRANYGYTF.

This chain links TRBV5-1 with TRBJ2-6; 10 bases align to TRBD1. CDR1 and CDR2 from the germline V gene are SGHRS and YFSETQ. The V segment lost 0 bases and the J segment 1 base; nucleotides outside the gene matches: 1. The CDR3 sequence is 17 residues long. Here the CDR3 DNA reads TGCGCCAGCAGCTTGGAGGACAGGGGGTCTGGGGCCAACGTCCTGACTTTC. This translates into CASSLEDRGSGANVLTF.

The chain uses TRBV7-2 and TRBJ2-4; no clear D. V lost 4 bases, J lost 7 bases, and 20 bases lay in between. CDR1 SGHTA and CDR2 FQGNSA come from the germline V gene. The CDR3 extends over 16 amino acids. In DNA form, the CDR3 reads TGTGCCAGCAGCTCCGGCCTTGACTTATTTTGGAACATTCAGTACTTC. Its translation is CASSSGLDLFWNIQYF.